The entry that follows covers one T cell receptor (beta chain) sequence. This entry comes from a study of shared clonotypes between healthy human individuals. Study context: CD4 naive and CD4 memory each took three plates per donor, while CD8 naive took two and CD8 memory one.

The CDR3 length is 15 residues. The germline V gene encodes CDR1 MDHEN and CDR2 SYDVKM. Trimming took 3 bases from V and 3 from J, leaving 13 bases between them. Deep was the level at which the assay was run. The assay was immunoSEQ multiplex PCR, and TCRdb's table has in-frame clones only and misses some. The sample shows 2.3 million or so clones, 85% to 95% of them seen only once. The TCR originated in a man aged 18 to 29 in good health. Some clones in this sample may be carry-over from other donors' samples. The specimen sequenced was naive CD4+ T cells from PBMCs. Subset: CD45RA+ positively selected. The chain links TRBV28 to TRBJ2-3, with D maybe TRBD2 (5 bases). CDR3 in amino acids: CASSFGASRTDTQYF. The CDR3 DNA reads as TGTGCCAGCAGTTTTGGCGCTAGCAGAACAGATACGCAGTATTTT.